These 9 T cell receptor beta chains were all obtained from the same sample, sequenced in a study of technical replicates of blood from a few donors. Generated by immunoSEQ multiplex PCR, the TCRdb table keeps only in-frame clones and is missing some. The table lists roughly 93,000 clones, around 95% of them singletons. The specimen was T cells isolated from PBMCs. Receptors originate from a human donor in good health.

The chain recombines TRBV5-4 with TRBJ1-1, with D hard to call. CDR3 length: 13 amino acids. In germline, CDR1 is SGHNT, CDR2 YYREEE (reference sequence). Trimming stripped 0 bases from V and 2 bases from J, with 5 bases between. The CDR3 DNA sequence: TGTGCCAGCAGCTTGGTTACAAACACTGAAGCTTTCTTT. Translating gives CASSLVTNTEAFF.

The J gene is TRBJ2-1, the V gene TRBV7-6, with D perhaps TRBD2 (6 bases). This CDR3 comprises 16 residues. The V gene lost 0 bases and the J gene lost 4 bases, with 13 bases spanning the gap. The germline V gene encodes CDR1 SGHVS and CDR2 FNYEAQ. CDR3 in amino acids: CASSLAGAGPYNEQFF. Here the CDR3 DNA reads TGTGCCAGCAGCTTAGCGGGAGCGGGCCCTTACAATGAGCAGTTCTTC.

A single count supports this clone. This chain links TRBV7-9 with TRBJ2-5, with D possibly matching TRBD2 (6 bases). V dropped 4 bases and J dropped 3 bases, with 18 bases sitting between them. CDR3 length: 16 amino acids. Germline assignment: CDR1 SEHNR and CDR2 FQNEAQ (reference sequence). The CDR3: CASSSLRGPVEETQYF. For the CDR3, the DNA is TGTGCCAGCAGCTCCCTGCGGGGACCAGTGGAAGAGACCCAGTACTTC.

A word on this clone: As the CDR3 is not closed by the conserved phenylalanine or tryptophan, this likely results from a read error. The limits of the CDR3 on the DNA are not certain, so only TCRdb's listed CDR3 is given. This chain uses TRBV2 with TRBJ2-2; the table gives TRBD2 as D, unverified against the DNA. Germline CDR1 is SNHLY and CDR2 is FYNNEI. With termini counted, the CDR3 has 13 amino acids. CDR3: CASNLGGASGPSS.

The chain links TRBV5-1 to TRBJ2-5, with 8 bases lining up with TRBD1. Losses at the gene ends were 2 bases for V and 3 bases for J; bases not matched to a gene: 3. Germline V gene lookup returns CDR1 SGHRS and CDR2 YFSETQ. There are 14 residues in the CDR3. As DNA, the CDR3 is TGCGCCAGCAGCTTCGGACAGGGCAAAGAGACCCAGTACTTC. Its translation: CASSFGQGKETQYF.

V is TRBV7-9 and J is TRBJ2-3, with D hard to call. CDR1 and CDR2 (germline): SEHNR, FQNEAQ (reference sequence). CDR3 size: 15 residues. The ends were cut back, 4 bases at V and 0 bases at J, with 11 bases in the middle. CDR3 sequence reads: CASSYPDFSTDTQYF. The DNA for the CDR3 is TGTGCCAGCAGCTACCCCGACTTTAGCACAGATACGCAGTATTTT.

Of note for this clone: This specimen includes other DNA sequences encoding the same CDR3. The chain recombines TRBV5-1 with TRBJ1-1; D may be TRBD1 (5 bases). CDR1 is SGHRS and CDR2 is YFSETQ in the germline V gene. V lost 0 bases, J lost 0 bases, and 12 bases lay in between. This CDR3 spans 16 amino acids. In DNA, the CDR3 is TGCGCCAGCAGCTTGGGATTCAGGGCAATGAACACTGAAGCTTTCTTT. This codes for CASSLGFRAMNTEAFF.

The genes are TRBV5-4 and TRBJ2-1; 10 bases fit TRBD1. V was clipped by 0 bases and J by 2 bases; unmatched bases: 2. Germline V gene sequence: CDR1 SGHNT, CDR2 YYREEE (reference sequence). This CDR3 has 16 residues. This CDR3 is CASSLAGQGAYNEQFF. The CDR3 nucleotides read TGTGCCAGCAGCTTGGCCGGACAGGGGGCCTACAATGAGCAGTTCTTC.

The chain links TRBV7-9 to TRBJ1-2; no clear D. The germline gives CDR1 SEHNR, CDR2 FQNEAQ (reference sequence). The CDR3 totals 14 residues. V was pared by 2 bases and J by 6 bases, with 13 bases between. The DNA of the CDR3 is TGTGCCAGCAGCTTACGTGGCGATAGCAATGGCTACACCTTC. It encodes CASSLRGDSNGYTF.